The T cell receptor beta chain under discussion was sequenced for a study of OX40 agonist ivuxolimab in advanced cancers. Regarding the research as a whole: Ivuxolimab was a fully human IgG2 agonistic monoclonal antibody targeting the costimulatory receptor OX40 (CD134). Intravenous ivuxolimab was administered to patients every 2 weeks at six dose levels: 0.01, 0.1, 0.3, 1.5, 3 and 10 mg/kg. Of the 50 to 55 patients in dose escalation, around 20 had hepatocellular carcinoma, approximately 15 had melanoma, 9 had renal cell carcinoma and 9 had head and neck cancer. In the dose-escalation cohort, around four fifths of patients were male, and the mean age was 60 years with a range of about 20 to 80. Prior anti-PD-1, anti-PD-L1 or anti-CTLA-4 therapy was permitted, and 40% of dose-escalation patients had received checkpoint inhibitors. Partial responses were achieved by three dose-escalation patients, of whom one had hepatocellular carcinoma and two had cutaneous melanoma. Peripheral TCRbeta sequencing aimed to test whether ivuxolimab altered TCR sequence diversity and caused clonal T-cell expansion. The paper describes the monotherapy dose-escalation part (N ≈ 50 patients) of the phase I trial of ivuxolimab. Points the paper makes about the study in general: Low levels of normalized T-cell clonal expansion were also seen in some patients who did not respond. Partial responders in the 0.1-3.0 mg/kg groups had among the lowest normalized peripheral clonal expansion, especially among CD8+ T cells. Antigen specificity was not determined for the clonally expanded peripheral T cells. After ivuxolimab, CD8+ T cells had more expanded clones than CD4+ T cells on average. At doses of 0.1 to 3.0 mg/kg, clonal expansion of both CD4+ and CD8+ blood T cells was observed from baseline to week 6.

The cysteine opens and the phenylalanine closes a CDR3 of 14 amino acids. Of the read, only the CDR3 DNA is kept; its 42 bases are in frame from base 1. Unmatched junction bases come to 4, with V trimmed by 4 bases and J by 8 bases. Sequences SGHTS (CDR1) and YDEGEE (CDR2) are obtained from the germline V gene. The trial excluded patients who had a history of autoimmune disease or were on systemic immunosuppression. In every dose cohort, peripheral blood was drawn for TCR sequencing at baseline, cycle 4 day 1, and cycle 7 day 1. The samples were taken from a phase I, first-in-human, multicenter, open-label dose-escalation trial of ivuxolimab. Adults with locally advanced or metastatic head and neck squamous cell, hepatocellular, melanoma or renal cell carcinoma were enrolled in the trial. Before TCR sequencing, CD4+ T cells and CD8+ T cells from peripheral blood were sorted into separate populations.

Genomic DNA was extracted from sorted cells for sequencing of the TCRbeta CDR3 region. The immunoSEQ Assay was used to sequence the TCRbeta CDR3 regions. The source is immuneACCESS, and TCRdb retained only in-frame sequences with V and J called. Part of the clones is not carried over; for the studies checked, unresolved V genes explain less than half of this, and the remainder is unexplained. The sample includes about 82,000 clones, with roughly 85% observed a single time. The ten largest clones capture 0.75% to 1% of the sample. About this clone itself: No antigen is known for it. Base qualities are not at hand, and no much larger clone is one base apart.

The starting material was CD4+ or CD8+ T cells sorted from blood, obtained in a trial of the OX40 agonist ivuxolimab. This clonotype originated in an adult with an advanced solid tumor such as melanoma, head and neck, liver or kidney cancer. This chain is built from TRBV5-8 and TRBJ1-6; 9 bases in the middle match TRBD1. In nucleotide form, the sequence is TGTGCCAGCAGCCGGACAGGGGAGGATTCACCCCTCCACTTT. Translated, this gives CASSRTGEDSPLHF.